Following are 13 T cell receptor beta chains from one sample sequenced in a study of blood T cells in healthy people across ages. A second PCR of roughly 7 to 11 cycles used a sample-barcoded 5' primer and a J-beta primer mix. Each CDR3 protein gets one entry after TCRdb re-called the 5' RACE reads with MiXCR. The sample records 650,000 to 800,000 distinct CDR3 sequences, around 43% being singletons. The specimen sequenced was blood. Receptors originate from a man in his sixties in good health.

The CDR3 nucleotides are TGCAGTGCTCCTCCGGTTGGGCGGGGGGCTTACAATGAGCAGTTCTTC. Residues: CSAPPVGRGAYNEQFF. The genes are TRBV20-1 and TRBJ2-1; 8 bases fit TRBD2. V shed 5 bases and J 4 bases; nucleotides not matched to a gene: 13. The CDR3 covers 16 residues. Per the germline V gene, CDR1 is DFQATT and CDR2 is SNEGSKA (reference sequence).

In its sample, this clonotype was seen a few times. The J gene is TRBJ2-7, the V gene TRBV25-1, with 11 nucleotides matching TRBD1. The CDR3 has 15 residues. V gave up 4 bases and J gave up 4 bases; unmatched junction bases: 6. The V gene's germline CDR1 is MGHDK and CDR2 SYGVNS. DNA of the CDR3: TGTGCCAGCAGTGGGGACAGGGGGTTCCCTTACGAGCAGTACTTC. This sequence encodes CASSGDRGFPYEQYF.

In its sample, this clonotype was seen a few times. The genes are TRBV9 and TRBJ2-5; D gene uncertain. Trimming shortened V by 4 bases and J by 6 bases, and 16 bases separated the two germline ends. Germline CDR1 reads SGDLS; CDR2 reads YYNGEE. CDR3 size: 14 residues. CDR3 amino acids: CASSPLSNIKTQYF. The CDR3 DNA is TGTGCCAGCAGCCCCCTAAGTAATATCAAGACCCAGTACTTC.

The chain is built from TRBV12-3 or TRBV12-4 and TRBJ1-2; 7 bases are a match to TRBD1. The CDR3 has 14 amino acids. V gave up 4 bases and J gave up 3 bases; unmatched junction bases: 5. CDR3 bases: TGTGCCAGCAGTTCGACAGGGTCTTACTATGGCTACACCTTC. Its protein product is CASSSTGSYYGYTF.

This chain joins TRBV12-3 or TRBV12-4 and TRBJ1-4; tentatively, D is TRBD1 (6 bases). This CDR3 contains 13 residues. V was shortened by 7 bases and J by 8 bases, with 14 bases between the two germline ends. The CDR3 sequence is CASKWAGVEKLFF. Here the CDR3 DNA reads TGTGCCAGCAAATGGGCAGGGGTGGAAAAACTGTTTTTT.

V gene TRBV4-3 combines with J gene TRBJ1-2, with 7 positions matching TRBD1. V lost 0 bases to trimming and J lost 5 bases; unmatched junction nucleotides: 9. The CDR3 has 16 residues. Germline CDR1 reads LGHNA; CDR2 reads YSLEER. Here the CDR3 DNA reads TGCGCCAGCAGCCAAGATCTGATGACAGGGCGATATGGCTACACCTTC. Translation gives CASSQDLMTGRYGYTF.

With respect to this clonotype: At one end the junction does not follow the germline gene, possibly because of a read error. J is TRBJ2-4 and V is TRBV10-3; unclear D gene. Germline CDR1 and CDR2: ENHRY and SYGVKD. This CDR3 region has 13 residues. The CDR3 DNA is TGTGCCAGCAGTGAGGACGGTAAAAACATTCAGTACTTC. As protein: CASSEDGKNIQYF.

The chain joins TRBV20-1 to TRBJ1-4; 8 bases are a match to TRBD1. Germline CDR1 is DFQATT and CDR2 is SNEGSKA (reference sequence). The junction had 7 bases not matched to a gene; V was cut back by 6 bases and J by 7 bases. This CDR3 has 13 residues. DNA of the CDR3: TGCAGTGCCTCGGACAGGGTCTGTGAAAAACTGTTTTTT. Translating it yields CSASDRVCEKLFF.

The CDR3 nucleotides are TGTGCCAGCAGCGTAGGAAACAGGGGGCAAGGGGAGCAGTTCTTC. Protein: CASSVGNRGQGEQFF. The chain employs TRBV9 and TRBJ2-1; 9 nucleotides agree with TRBD1. The CDR3 loop spans 15 amino acids. The V gene's germline CDR1 is SGDLS and CDR2 YYNGEE. Trimming at V came to 0 bases and at J to 10 bases, leaving 8 bases not matched to a gene.

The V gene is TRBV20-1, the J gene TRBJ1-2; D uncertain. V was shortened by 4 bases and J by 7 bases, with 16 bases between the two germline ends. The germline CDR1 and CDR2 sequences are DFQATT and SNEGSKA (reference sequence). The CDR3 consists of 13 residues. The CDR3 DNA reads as TGCAGTGCTATAGTATTCCTAGTCGGTGGCTACACCTTC. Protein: CSAIVFLVGGYTF.

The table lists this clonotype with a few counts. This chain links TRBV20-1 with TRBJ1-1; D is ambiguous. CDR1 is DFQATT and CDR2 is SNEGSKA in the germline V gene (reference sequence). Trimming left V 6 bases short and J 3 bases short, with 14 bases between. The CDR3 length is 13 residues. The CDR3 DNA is TGCAGTGCCCGGTGGGCGCAAGACACTGAAGCTTTCTTT. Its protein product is CSARWAQDTEAFF.

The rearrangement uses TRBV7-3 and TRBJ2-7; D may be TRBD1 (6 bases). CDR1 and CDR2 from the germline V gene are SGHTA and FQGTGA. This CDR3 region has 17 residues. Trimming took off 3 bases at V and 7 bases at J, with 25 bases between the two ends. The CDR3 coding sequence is TGTGCCAGCAGCTTTACAGGGACCCCCTCCTCTACGAGTGAGCAGTACTTC. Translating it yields CASSFTGTPSSTSEQYF. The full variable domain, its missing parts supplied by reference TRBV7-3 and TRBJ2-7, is GAGVSQTPSNKVTEKGKYVELRCDPISGHTALYWYRQSLGQGPEFLIYFQGTGAADDSGLPNDRFFAVRPEGSVSTLKIQRTERGDSAVYLCASSFTGTPSSTSEQYFGPGTRLTVT.

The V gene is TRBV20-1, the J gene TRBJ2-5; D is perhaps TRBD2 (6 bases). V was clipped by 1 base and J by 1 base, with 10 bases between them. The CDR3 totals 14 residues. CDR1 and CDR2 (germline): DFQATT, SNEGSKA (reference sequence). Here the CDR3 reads CSARAGVSQETQYF. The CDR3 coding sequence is TGCAGTGCTAGAGCGGGGGTGAGCCAAGAGACCCAGTACTTC.